A selection of T cell receptor beta chains follows, all from one sample in a study of blood T cell repertoires in COVID-19. Assay used: immunoSEQ multiplex PCR; TCRdb lists only in-frame clones, some missing. The data contain more than 200,000 clones, about 83% of them seen just once; the ten biggest clones take up more than 8%. Sequencing was carried out using peripheral blood. These receptors came from a woman between 45 and 60 years old with acute or convalescent COVID-19. Both conserved end residues are part of each CDR3. A D gene is named only where the DNA matches it firmly. A row's size may be missing; if present it is once, few, many or a size class.

v_call	d_call	clone_size	j_call	cdr3_nt	cdr3_aa
TRBV28	TRBD1	NA	TRBJ1-1	TGTGCCAGCAGTTTAGCCGGGACAGGGCGTACTGAAGCTTTCTTT	CASSLAGTGRTEAFF
TRBV5-1	TRBD2	once	TRBJ2-3	TGCGCCAGCAGCTTGGAACTAGCGGGAGCAGATACGCAGTATTTT	CASSLELAGADTQYF
TRBV24-1	NA	NA	TRBJ2-6	TGTGCCACCAGTGACCCTTACAGCTCTGGGGCCAACGTCCTGACTTTC	CATSDPYSSGANVLTF
TRBV5-1	TRBD2	NA	TRBJ2-7	TGCGCCAGCAGCGATATCCGGTCGACTAGCAATTTGGAGCAGTACTTC	CASSDIRSTSNLEQYF
TRBV11-2	TRBD1	NA	TRBJ1-2	TGTGCCAGCAGCCTTACCCGGACAGGGTACTATGGCTACACCTTC	CASSLTRTGYYGYTF
TRBV28	TRBD1	NA	TRBJ1-1	TGTGCCAGCAGTTTATTGGCGACAGGGGAGAACACTGAAGCTTTCTTT	CASSLLATGENTEAFF
TRBV29-1	NA	NA	TRBJ1-2	TGCAGCGTTGAGCGGCCTGCCTACACCTTC	CSVERPAYTF
TRBV24-1	NA	once	TRBJ2-3	TGTGCCACCAGTGTAAGCGGAAGCACAGATACGCAGTATTTT	CATSVSGSTDTQYF
TRBV9	NA	NA	TRBJ2-3	TGTGCCAGCAGCGGCCAGAGCACAGATACGCAGTATTTT	CASSGQSTDTQYF
TRBV5-1	NA	NA	TRBJ1-1	TGCGCCAGCAGCTTAGTCGAGCAGAACACTGAAGCTTTCTTT	CASSLVEQNTEAFF
TRBV21-1	NA	NA	TRBJ1-5	TGTGCCAGCAGCAAAGACGGCCGGACTGACAATCAGCCCCAGCATTTT	CASSKDGRTDNQPQHF
TRBV6-5	NA	NA	TRBJ1-2	TGTGCCAGCAGTCAACATCAGTCCTATGGCTACACCTTC	CASSQHQSYGYTF
TRBV6-2/TRBV6-3	TRBD2	NA	TRBJ2-3	TGTGCCAGCAGTCAAAGCGGGAGCAGTCCAGATACGCAGTATTTT	CASSQSGSSPDTQYF
TRBV3-1/TRBV3-2	TRBD2	NA	TRBJ2-7	TGTGCCAGCAGCTCTTATGGGAGCGGGGGGTCCTACGAGCAGTACTTC	CASSSYGSGGSYEQYF
TRBV11-3	NA	NA	TRBJ2-1	TGTGCCAGCAGCTTATTCCGGAATGAGCAGTTCTTC	CASSLFRNEQFF
TRBV28	TRBD1	few	TRBJ1-3	TGTGCCAGCAGCCCGACAGGGGCCGGAAACACCATATATTTT	CASSPTGAGNTIYF
TRBV6-6	TRBD2	NA	TRBJ2-1	TGTGCCAGCAGTACCCCGGGGGGGCGGGTATACAATGAGCAGTTCTTC	CASSTPGGRVYNEQFF
TRBV9	NA	NA	TRBJ1-2	TGTGCCAGCACGACGAGGCCAGACTATGGCTACACCTTC	CASTTRPDYGYTF
TRBV5-6	NA	NA	TRBJ2-6	TGTGCCAGCAGCCAACTTGACAGGTCTTCTGGGGCCAACGTCCTGACTTTC	CASSQLDRSSGANVLTF
TRBV19	NA	NA	TRBJ1-1	TGTGCCAGTAGAACCACCGCGTGGACTGAAGCTTTCTTT	CASRTTAWTEAFF
TRBV14	TRBD2	few	TRBJ2-1	TGTGCCAGCAGACGTCCGGGACTAGCAGACAATGAGCAGTTCTTC	CASRRPGLADNEQFF
TRBV12-3/TRBV12-4	NA	NA	TRBJ1-2	TGTGCCAGCAGTTTAAGGACAGACTATGGCTACACCTTC	CASSLRTDYGYTF
TRBV7-3	NA	NA	TRBJ2-4	TGTGCCAGCAGCCCGCCAGGGGCAAACATTCAGTACTTC	CASSPPGANIQYF
TRBV7-2	TRBD2	NA	TRBJ2-7	TGTGCCAGCAGCTTAGGACTAGCGGGAAGCGAGCAGTACTTC	CASSLGLAGSEQYF
TRBV28	NA	NA	TRBJ2-1	TGTGCCAGTAGACGCGGGACCTACAATGAGCAGTTCTTC	CASRRGTYNEQFF
TRBV10-1	TRBD2	NA	TRBJ2-1	TGCGCCAGCAGTGGCAGCGGGAGGTCTGGTGAGCAGTTCTTC	CASSGSGRSGEQFF
TRBV29-1	TRBD2	NA	TRBJ2-1	TGCAGCGTTGAGACTAGCAGCAATGAGCAGTTCTTC	CSVETSSNEQFF
TRBV24-1	NA	NA	TRBJ2-1	TGTGCCACCAGTGATATCGACGCAGCTCAGGGGTCCTACAATGAGCAGTTCTTC	CATSDIDAAQGSYNEQFF
TRBV27	TRBD1	NA	TRBJ1-5	TGTGCCAGCAGTCTGGCAGGGGGCAGCAATCAGCCCCAGCATTTT	CASSLAGGSNQPQHF
TRBV28	NA	NA	TRBJ2-1	TGTGCCAGCAGTCCGCCGGCGGGCCCATTGCCGTTCTTC	CASSPPAGPLPFF
TRBV18	TRBD1	NA	TRBJ1-1	TGTGCCAGCTCACTCGACAGGGGTAACACTGAAGCTTTCTTT	CASSLDRGNTEAFF
TRBV28	NA	NA	TRBJ2-1	NA	CASSSSDRGRQYNEQFF
TRBV28	NA	NA	TRBJ2-5	TGTGCCACGCGGTCCCTTTTAGCGTCTTCCCGGGAGACCCAGTACTTC	CATRSLLASSRETQYF
TRBV7-2	NA	NA	TRBJ2-5	TGTGCCAGCAGCTTAGGGGGGCGGGTGGAAGAGACCCAGTACTTC	CASSLGGRVEETQYF